Listed below are T cell receptor beta chains from one sample, sequenced in a study of T-cell memory formation after mild COVID-19. TCRdb redid the calling of the 5' RACE reads with MiXCR, one entry per CDR3 protein. In the table there are fewer than 350,000 distinct CDR3 sequences, more than 15% of which are singletons. Sequencing was performed on PBMCs or a T cell subset sorted from them (not recorded which). These receptors were taken from a man aged 18-30 years who had mild COVID-19 (a few samples of this study predate the infection). Cell type and time point are not known. CDR3s include the opening cysteine and the closing phenylalanine or tryptophan. D genes are given only for firm matches. A row's size may be missing; if present it is once, few, many or a size class.

TRBV7-9	16	.	TRBJ2-1	few	TGTGCCAGCAGCCCGCTGACAGGTTTAGGGTACAATGAGCAGTTCTTC	CASSPLTGLGYNEQFF
TRBV7-8	17	.	TRBJ2-1	few	TGTGCCAGCAACGACAGGGCGGGGGGCCTATATAACAATGAGCAGTTCTTC	CASNDRAGGLYNNEQFF
TRBV5-1	12	TRBD1	TRBJ1-4	few	TGCGCCAGCAGACAGGGGGATGAAAAACTGTTTTTT	CASRQGDEKLFF
TRBV29-1	12	.	TRBJ2-3	few	TGCAGCGTCGGGGTTTGGCCAGATACGCAGTATTTT	CSVGVWPDTQYF
TRBV5-6	14	.	TRBJ2-5	many	TGTGCCAGCAGCTTCAAACAGGGCGGAGAGACCCAGTACTTC	CASSFKQGGETQYF
TRBV20-1	15	.	TRBJ2-5	few	TGCAGTGCTAGATCCTCTGGGTCAGTCCTAGAGACCCAGTACTTC	CSARSSGSVLETQYF
TRBV6-6	15	TRBD1	TRBJ1-5	many	TGTGCCAGCACCCTCCAGGGGGGGGGCAATCAGCCCCAGCATTTT	CASTLQGGGNQPQHF
TRBV20-1	13	.	TRBJ1-3	.	TGCAGTGCTAGAAAGTCAGAGGAGAACACCATATATTTT	CSARKSEENTIYF
TRBV5-1	15	.	TRBJ1-1	few	TGCGCCAGCAGCTCCGGCAGCCTCATGAACACTGAAGCTTTCTTT	CASSSGSLMNTEAFF
TRBV5-1	14	.	TRBJ2-2	.	TGCGCCAGCAGCGCCGGGGCAAACACCGGGGAGCTGTTTTTT	CASSAGANTGELFF
TRBV12-3/TRBV12-4	15	TRBD1	TRBJ2-2	.	TGTGCCAGCAGCCCTCGACAGGGGGGGGACGGGGAGCTGTTTTTT	CASSPRQGGDGELFF
TRBV27	14	.	TRBJ1-2	few	TGTGCCAGCAGTTTACAGGGCTCGAACTATGGCTACACCTTC	CASSLQGSNYGYTF
TRBV5-1	13	.	TRBJ2-3	few	TGCGCCAGCATGGTTTCGCCGACAGATACGCAGTATTTT	CASMVSPTDTQYF
TRBV12-3/TRBV12-4	15	TRBD1	TRBJ2-3	.	TGTGCCAGCGTTAGACAGGGGGCTCTCACAGATACGCAGTATTTT	CASVRQGALTDTQYF
TRBV6-5	13	.	TRBJ2-5	few	TGTGCCAGCAGTTACCTGGGAACGGAGACCCAGTACTTC	CASSYLGTETQYF
TRBV5-6	16	.	TRBJ1-6	.	TGTGCCAGCAGCTTGCTACGAAACAGAAATAATTCACCCCTCCACTTT	CASSLLRNRNNSPLHF
TRBV30	14	.	TRBJ2-5	few	TGTGCCTGGAGTGTAGGGATGGGTAGGGAGACCCAGTACTTC	CAWSVGMGRETQYF
TRBV18	13	TRBD1	TRBJ2-7	.	TGTGCCAGCTCCCCGGACAGGGCGCGGGAGCAGTACTTC	CASSPDRAREQYF
TRBV9	15	TRBD2	TRBJ2-7	.	TGTGCCAGCAGCCGAGACTTGGGACTAGTCTACGAGCAGTACTTC	CASSRDLGLVYEQYF
TRBV18	15	.	TRBJ1-1	.	TGTGCCAGCTCACCGTCGACAGGTCCCAGCACTGAAGCTTTCTTT	CASSPSTGPSTEAFF
TRBV2	14	.	TRBJ1-1	few	TGTGCCAGCTTATTGACGGGAGGGAACACTGAAGCTTTCTTT	CASLLTGGNTEAFF
TRBV20-1	13	.	TRBJ2-1	.	TGCAGTGCAGCCGGGACCACCAAGAGGGAGCAGTTCTTC	CSAAGTTKREQFF
TRBV12-3/TRBV12-4	19	.	TRBJ1-2	.	TGTGCCAGCAGTTTAGCGGCCGGACAGTTATACGGGAAGAACTATGGCTACACCTTC	CASSLAAGQLYGKNYGYTF
TRBV29-1	14	TRBD2	TRBJ2-3	.	TGCAGCGTTGAACAGCGGGGGGGCAGAGATACGCAGTATTTT	CSVEQRGGRDTQYF
TRBV4-2	15	TRBD1	TRBJ1-1	.	TGTGCCAGCAGCCCGGACAGGCGGGGGTCGGAAGAAGCTTTCTTT	CASSPDRRGSEEAFF
TRBV4-3	15	.	TRBJ1-4	few	TGCGCCAGCAGCCGCCGACTACCGGGGAATGAAAAACTGTTTTTT	CASSRRLPGNEKLFF
TRBV7-3	13	.	TRBJ2-5	few	TGTGCCAGCAGCTTAAGTGGGTGGGAGACCCAGTACTTC	CASSLSGWETQYF
TRBV3-1	15	.	TRBJ1-5	many	TGTGCCAGCAGCCAAGTAGGGGGAAGCAATCAGCCCCAGCATTTT	CASSQVGGSNQPQHF
TRBV20-1	12	.	TRBJ2-5	.	TGCAGTGCTAACGGGGACCAAGAGACCCAGTACTTC	CSANGDQETQYF
TRBV20-1	16	TRBD2	TRBJ2-3	many	TGCAGTGCTAGAGACCCCGGACTAGCGGGCACAGATACGCAGTATTTT	CSARDPGLAGTDTQYF
TRBV14	15	.	TRBJ2-7	few	TGTGCCAGCAGCCCCAAGGTAGGGGGGTCCTACGAGCAGTACTTC	CASSPKVGGSYEQYF
TRBV27	15	.	TRBJ1-5	.	TGTGCCAGCAGTTTATTGGGGGCGCAAGGACAGCCCCAGCATTTT	CASSLLGAQGQPQHF
TRBV29-1	11	.	TRBJ1-2	few	TGCAGCGTCGGGGGAATTGGAGGCTACACCTTC	CSVGGIGGYTF
TRBV7-9	14	TRBD1	TRBJ2-5	many	TGTGCCAGCAGCATCGGACAGGGTCAAGAGACCCAGTACTTC	CASSIGQGQETQYF
TRBV20-1	16	.	TRBJ1-4	few	TGCAGTGCTAGGAAGCGAGTCGGAAGAACTAATGAAAAACTGTTTTTT	CSARKRVGRTNEKLFF
TRBV4-1	14	.	TRBJ2-7	few	TGCGCCAGCAGCCAAGCCGGGGCGGACTACGAGCAGTACTTC	CASSQAGADYEQYF
TRBV29-1	13	.	TRBJ1-2	.	TGCAGCGTCGGAGGTGGGGAAGGCTATGGCTACACCTTC	CSVGGGEGYGYTF